The rows below give T cell receptor beta chains drawn from one sample of a study of long-term antiretroviral therapy in people with HIV. The repertoire was sequenced with immunoSEQ multiplex PCR; TCRdb's copy has only in-frame clones and lacks some. There are more than 11,000 clones in the sample; under 80% occur only once, and roughly a quarter lies in the top ten. Sequences were derived from unsorted PBMCs, sampled 3.1 years after starting antiretroviral therapy. The receptors come from a man in his forties with HIV. Both conserved end residues are part of each CDR3. Each record gives: J gene, clone size, D gene, V gene, CDR3 protein. D genes are given only for firm matches. Rows give clone size only sometimes, using once, few, many, or a class for an expanded clone.

TRBJ1-1 NA TRBD1 TRBV5-1 CASSPRTGVNTEAFF
TRBJ2-2 NA NA TRBV6-1 CASSVGGEFNTGELFF
TRBJ2-6 NA NA TRBV27 CASSLLGQLSSWGANALTF
TRBJ2-3 NA TRBD1 TRBV10-3 CAIAGQGEDTQYF
TRBJ1-1 NA TRBD1 TRBV4-1 CASSLTERGLGTEAFF
TRBJ1-6 few TRBD1 TRBV5-4 CASSDDRGRDSPLHF
TRBJ1-1 NA NA TRBV5-6 CASSLDSMNTEAFF
TRBJ1-1 NA NA TRBV5-6 CASTRRGGTEAFF
TRBJ1-1 NA NA TRBV7-6 CASSFQGRGNTEAFF
TRBJ2-7 once NA TRBV7-2 CASSHLTVSSYEQYF
TRBJ2-1 NA TRBD2 TRBV12-5 CASGPGLTLYNEQFF
TRBJ1-4 few NA TRBV5-1 CASRAGPTNEKLFF
TRBJ1-1 NA NA TRBV6-6 CASEDRVNTEAFF
TRBJ2-5 NA TRBD1 TRBV25-1 CASSAGQQETQYF
TRBJ2-7 NA TRBD1 TRBV4-1 CASSQDWDSEQYF
TRBJ1-2 NA NA TRBV5-4 CASSYTTGAAYGYTF
TRBJ1-2 once TRBD1 TRBV5-8 CASSWTGGSYGYTF
TRBJ1-3 NA NA TRBV30 CAWSVRHTLRSGNTIYF
TRBJ2-7 NA NA TRBV5-6 CASSLGHEQYF
TRBJ1-4 few NA TRBV4-1 CASSQDPYREGEKLFF
TRBJ1-2 NA TRBD1 TRBV9 CASSVGQGGGYTF
TRBJ1-1 NA NA TRBV12-5 CASGLRASEAFF
TRBJ2-2 NA TRBD1 TRBV15 CATGTGSTGELFF
TRBJ1-5 NA NA TRBV4-2 CASSQESGAVYNQPQHF